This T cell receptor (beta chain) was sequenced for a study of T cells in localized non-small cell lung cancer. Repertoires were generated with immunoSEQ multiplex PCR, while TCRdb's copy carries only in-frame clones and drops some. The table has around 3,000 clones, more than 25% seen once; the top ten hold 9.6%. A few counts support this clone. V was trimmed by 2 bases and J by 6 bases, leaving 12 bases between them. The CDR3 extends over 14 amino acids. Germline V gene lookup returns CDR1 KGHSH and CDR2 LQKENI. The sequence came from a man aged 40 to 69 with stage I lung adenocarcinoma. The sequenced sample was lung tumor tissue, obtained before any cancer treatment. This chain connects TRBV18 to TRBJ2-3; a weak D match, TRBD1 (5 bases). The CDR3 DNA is TGTGCCAGCTCACCAAACAGGCCGCCGGATACGCAGTATTTT. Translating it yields CASSPNRPPDTQYF.